What follows are 27 T cell receptor beta chains derived from one specimen sequenced in a study of human T cells and chemical hapten exposure. TCRdb reprocessed the RACE reads with MiXCR, giving one entry per CDR3 protein. The table shows roughly 140,000 distinct CDR3 sequences, with 12% occurring only once. Documented time point: patch test 2, 6 weeks after DPC sensitization. Treatment noted: therapeutic diphenylcyclopropenone sensitization with weekly scalp DPC. The specimen comprised whole blood, sampled in connection with sensitization to the hapten diphenylcyclopropenone (DPC). The receptor set was obtained from a woman in her fifties or sixties with alopecia areata. Some clones in this sample may be carry-over from other donors' samples.

This clonotype has a handful of counts. CDR3 amino acids: CASSQTEGYEQYF. CDR3 sequence (DNA): TGTGCCAGCAGCCAAACCGAGGGCTACGAGCAGTACTTC. The chain recombines TRBV3-1 with TRBJ2-7, with a tentative D call TRBD2 (5 bases). Per the germline V gene, CDR1 is LGHDT and CDR2 is YNNKEL (reference sequence). The germline V and J ends were trimmed by 2 bases and 3 bases, with 8 bases remaining between them. This CDR3 is built from 13 residues.

This clonotype occurred a few times. The chain has TRBV20-1 and TRBJ2-3, with 11 bases that match TRBD1. J gave up 1 base and V 5 bases, and 5 bases lay outside the gene matches. The CDR3 has 15 amino acids. CDR1 is DFQATT and CDR2 is SNEGSKA in the germline V gene (reference sequence). CDR3 loop: CSAGGQGAGTDTQYF. The CDR3 coding sequence is TGCAGTGCTGGAGGACAGGGGGCCGGCACAGATACGCAGTATTTT.

With regard to this clonotype: Given the absence of the conserved phenylalanine or tryptophan at the CDR3 end, a read error is likely. The CDR3 reads CASSFYSGPGAYEQYS. The CDR3 DNA sequence: TGTGCCAGCAGCTTTTATTCAGGCCCGGGGGCCTACGAGCAGTACTCC. The rearrangement joins TRBV11-2 to TRBJ2-7; possible D gene TRBD2, 6 bases. CDR1 and CDR2 from the germline V gene are SGHAT and FQNNGV. This CDR3 is built from 16 residues. The V end lost 3 bases, the J end lost 2 bases, and 17 bases lay between the germline ends.

The CDR3 DNA is TGCAGCACCCGGACAGGGTCGAACACTGAAGCTTTCTTT. Encoded protein: CSTRTGSNTEAFF. V is TRBV29-1 and J is TRBJ1-1, with 8 bases lining up with TRBD1. The V and J ends lost 8 bases and 1 base, in that order; junction bases with no gene match: 6. The CDR3 has 13 amino acids. Germline V CDR1 and CDR2: SQVTM, ANQGSEA.

J is TRBJ2-3 and V is TRBV10-3; TRBD2 might be the D (5 bases). The germline V and J ends were trimmed by 2 bases and 4 bases, with 19 bases remaining between them. Germline CDR1 reads ENHRY; CDR2 reads SYGVKD. The CDR3 runs to 17 residues. CDR3 in DNA: TGTGCCATCAGTGAGAGGACCCTGGCGGGTGGAGCAGATACGCAGTATTTT. Its protein is CAISERTLAGGADTQYF.

This clonotype was observed at least ten times. This chain links TRBV28 with TRBJ2-7, with D maybe TRBD2 (5 bases). Deletions cut 4 bases from V and 4 bases from J, with 23 bases between. Per the germline V gene, CDR1 is MDHEN and CDR2 is SYDVKM. This CDR3 region has 17 residues. CDR3 DNA sequence: TGTGCCAGCAGTTCCCCGGGAAGGGCCTTAACCCGATACGAGCAGTACTTC. It yields the protein CASSSPGRALTRYEQYF.

This clonotype was detected once. The V call is TRBV12-3 or TRBV12-4, the J call TRBJ2-3, with 7 bases lining up with TRBD1. The V segment lost 7 bases and the J segment 0 bases; nucleotides outside the gene matches: 7. The CDR3 extends over 15 amino acids. The CDR3: CASTQGVPSTDTQYF. The CDR3 DNA reads as TGTGCCAGCACCCAGGGGGTACCTAGCACAGATACGCAGTATTTT.

The rearrangement links TRBV20-1 to TRBJ2-1; TRBD2 matches at 7 bases. In germline, CDR1 is DFQATT, CDR2 SNEGSKA (reference sequence). The CDR3 spans 16 residues. The ends lost 0 bases at V and 7 bases at J; junction bases unmatched: 12. The CDR3 bases are TGCAGTGCTAGAGATTTTGCTAGCGGAGGGGATAATGAGCAGTTCTTC. Amino acids: CSARDFASGGDNEQFF.

This clonotype was recorded at least ten times. The genes are TRBV28 and TRBJ1-1, with a tentative D call TRBD1 (5 bases). Trimming removed 7 bases at V and 5 bases at J, with 11 bases between. There are 12 residues in the CDR3. Germline CDR1 reads MDHEN; CDR2 reads SYDVKM. The CDR3 bases are TGTGCCAGCACCAAAGGGGTGACTGAAGCTTTCTTT. Translating gives CASTKGVTEAFF.

Of note for this clonotype: At one end, the junction sequence differs from germline, possibly due to a read error. J is TRBJ2-7 and V is TRBV28, with TRBD2 matching 10 bases. This CDR3 has 14 residues. CDR1 is MDHEN and CDR2 is SYDVKM in the germline V gene. In nucleotides, the CDR3 is TGTACCAGCACCCAGAGGACTAGCGGCTACGAGCAGTACTTC. Protein sequence: CTSTQRTSGYEQYF.

The chain has TRBV7-6 and TRBJ2-1, with TRBD2 matching 13 bases. The CDR3 is made up of 14 amino acids. J gave up 8 bases and V 6 bases, and 4 bases lay outside the gene matches. Per germline, CDR1 SGHVS and CDR2 FNYEAQ. CDR3 region: CASSRTSGSYEQFF. The CDR3 coding sequence is TGTGCCAGCAGTCGGACTAGCGGGAGCTATGAGCAGTTCTTC.

As regards this clonotype: The DNA is omitted, as the CDR3 cannot be located on it reliably, and the CDR3 follows TCRdb's listing. V is TRBV27 and J is TRBJ2-5; TRBD1 is the table's D call, not checked against the DNA. Germline V gene data show CDR1 as MNHEY and CDR2 as SMNVEV (reference sequence). 19 amino acids form the CDR3, both terminal residues included. CDR3 region: CASSFFGQATSTSQETQYF.

This chain links TRBV12-3 or TRBV12-4 with TRBJ2-1; 7 bases are a match to TRBD2. V lost 3 bases, J lost 10 bases, and 12 bases stayed unmatched. The CDR3 is made up of 15 amino acids. CDR3 nucleotides: TGTGCCAGCAGTTTCGGGACGGCGGGACTAAGGGAGCAGTTCTTC. Its protein product is CASSFGTAGLREQFF.

The rearrangement uses TRBV6-6 and TRBJ2-3, with TRBD1 identical over 12 bases. The CDR3 contains 16 residues. Germline V gives CDR1 MNHNY, CDR2 SVGAGI (reference sequence). J was trimmed by 5 bases and V by 6 bases; bases with no gene match: 9. The CDR3 DNA reads TGTGCCAGCAGGTCCCCTGGGACAGGGGGCCTAGATACGCAGTATTTT. Translated, it gives CASRSPGTGGLDTQYF.

This chain uses TRBV3-1 with TRBJ2-1; the D gene is possibly TRBD1 (5 bases). The CDR3 runs 14 residues. The germline CDR1 and CDR2 sequences are LGHDT and YNNKEL (reference sequence). V gave up 1 base and J gave up 8 bases, with 12 bases separating them. In DNA form, the CDR3 reads TGTGCCAGCAGCCAAGTTGGCCCCAGGGATGAGCAGTTCTTC. Translated: CASSQVGPRDEQFF.

The chain has TRBV6-6 and TRBJ1-5; D not resolved. CDR3 length: 15 residues. Trimming removed 7 bases from V and 1 base from J, with 14 bases in between. CDR1 is MNHNY and CDR2 is SVGAGI in the germline V gene (reference sequence). The CDR3 protein is CASNVDGKSNQPQHF. The CDR3, as DNA: TGTGCCAGCAACGTCGACGGGAAAAGCAATCAGCCCCAGCATTTT.

This clonotype was seen more than once but under ten times. The chain joins TRBV10-3 to TRBJ1-4; TRBD1 agrees at 10 bases. The V and J ends lost 4 bases and 0 bases, in that order; junction bases with no gene match: 2. CDR1 ENHRY and CDR2 SYGVKD come from the germline V gene. CDR3 size: 16 residues. CDR3 residues: CAISVGQGATNEKLFF. DNA for the CDR3: TGTGCCATCAGTGTCGGACAGGGGGCAACTAATGAAAAACTGTTTTTT.

This clonotype was observed a handful of times. This chain joins TRBV6-2 or TRBV6-3 and TRBJ2-1; 9 bases align to TRBD2. Germline V gene lookup returns CDR1 MNHEY and CDR2 SVGEGT. The trim removed 6 bases at V and 7 bases at J, leaving 10 bases unmatched. This CDR3 spans 15 amino acids. The CDR3 loop reads CASREASGVLNEQFF. The CDR3, as DNA: TGTGCCAGCAGGGAGGCTAGCGGGGTATTGAATGAGCAGTTCTTC.

This clonotype was observed at least ten times. This chain connects TRBV15 to TRBJ2-1; D possibly corresponds to TRBD1 (6 bases). CDR1 and CDR2 from the germline V gene are LNHNV and YYDKDF (reference sequence). V was pared by 4 bases and J by 7 bases, with 11 bases between. The CDR3 has 13 residues. In nucleotides, the CDR3 is TGTGCCACCAGCATCGCAGGGGCAAATGAGCAGTTCTTC. It specifies CATSIAGANEQFF.

In its sample, this clonotype was seen many times. The chain uses TRBV4-3 and TRBJ1-2; D perhaps matches TRBD1 (5 bases). V lost 1 base and J lost 4, with 7 bases in between. This CDR3 is 13 amino acids long. Germline loops: CDR1 LGHNA, CDR2 YSLEER. The CDR3 loop is CASSQGGGYGYTF. The CDR3 DNA reads as TGCGCCAGCAGCCAAGGTGGGGGCTATGGCTACACCTTC.

V is TRBV3-1 and J is TRBJ2-3; no reliable D call. Trimming took off 1 base at V and 6 bases at J, with 5 bases between the two ends. The CDR3 is made up of 12 amino acids. Germline CDR1 reads LGHDT; CDR2 reads YNNKEL (reference sequence). CDR3 protein: CASSQAGDTQYF. For the CDR3, the DNA is TGTGCCAGCAGCCAAGCTGGGGATACGCAGTATTTT.

Concerning this clonotype itself: One base away lies a much larger clone, so this may be a sequencing read error. The J gene is TRBJ1-2, the V gene TRBV19; 11 nucleotides match TRBD1. The CDR3 has 18 residues. The germline V gene has CDR1 LNHDA and CDR2 SQIVND (reference sequence). V was clipped by 5 bases and J by 0 bases; unmatched bases: 11. The CDR3 protein is CASSPPRTGGRANYGYTF. The DNA of the CDR3 is TGTGCCAGTAGTCCTCCCAGGACAGGGGGCAGAGCTAACTATGGCTACACCTTC.

Turning to this clonotype: A read error may be the cause here, since a much bigger clone is one base away. The rearrangement uses TRBV4-3 and TRBJ2-7; D is unresolved. CDR1 LGHNA and CDR2 YSLEER come from the germline V gene. This CDR3 has 15 amino acids. CDR3 sequence: CTSSQDQSRTYEQYF. In nucleotides, the CDR3 is TGCACCAGCAGCCAAGATCAGAGCAGGACCTACGAGCAGTACTTC.

Only a few counts were recorded for this clonotype. This sequence joins TRBV12-3 or TRBV12-4 and TRBJ1-2, with TRBD1 matching 8 bases. This CDR3 is built from 14 residues. V lost 3 bases, J lost 3 bases, and 3 bases stayed unmatched. The CDR3 nucleotides read TGTGCCAGCAGTTTCCAGGGGGCGGACTATGGCTACACCTTC. It is translated as CASSFQGADYGYTF.

There are a few counts of this clonotype. This chain uses TRBV3-1 with TRBJ2-1; TRBD2 aligns across 13 bases. V lost 6 bases to trimming and J lost 6 bases; unmatched junction nucleotides: 2. The CDR3 runs to 14 residues. In germline, CDR1 is LGHDT, CDR2 YNNKEL (reference sequence). The CDR3 DNA sequence: TGTGCCAGCAGGGGACTAGCGGGACTCAATGAGCAGTTCTTC. Translating gives CASRGLAGLNEQFF.

This clonotype has only a few counts. The chain is built from TRBV7-8 and TRBJ2-1; 13 bases are a match to TRBD2. The CDR3 spans 16 residues. Trimming took 2 bases from V and 9 from J; bases not matched to a gene: 7. Germline V gives CDR1 SGHVS, CDR2 FQNEAQ. This CDR3 is CASSLTGLAGDPEQFF. The CDR3 region has the DNA TGTGCCAGCAGCTTAACCGGACTAGCGGGAGATCCTGAGCAGTTCTTC.

This chain uses TRBV9 with TRBJ1-6, with D hard to call. Germline V gene lookup returns CDR1 SGDLS and CDR2 YYNGEE. The CDR3 is made up of 11 amino acids. V gave up 3 bases and J gave up 14 bases, with 9 bases separating them. CDR3 loop: CASSAGGTLHF. The CDR3 DNA is TGTGCCAGCAGCGCGGGAGGAACCCTCCACTTT.